This entry lists 27 T cell receptor beta chains sequenced from one sample in a study of blood T cell repertoires in COVID-19 (dated by TCRdb to the early 2020s). Library creation used the immunoSEQ multiplex PCR assay. Not all clones reach the TCRdb copy of this immuneACCESS table, which keeps in-frame sequences only. Checked studies attribute under half of the gap to unresolved V genes and leave the rest unexplained. The sample contains fewer than 200,000 clones, roughly 84% of them found a single time. Roughly 9% of the sample rests with the top ten. Sequencing was done on a sample of peripheral blood. The receptors derive from a woman older than 75 with active or convalescent COVID-19.

CDR3 sequence reads: CASSPSAGGQLGSGNTIYF. The CDR3 nucleotides read TGTGCCAGCAGCCCATCGGCTGGGGGCCAACTCGGCTCTGGAAACACCATATATTTT. The chain carries TRBV27 and TRBJ1-3; D might be TRBD1 (6 bases). Per germline, CDR1 MNHEY and CDR2 SMNVEV (reference sequence). V was trimmed by 6 bases and J by 0 bases, leaving 24 bases between them. CDR3 size: 19 residues.

The chain joins TRBV2 to TRBJ1-4; tentative D call: TRBD1 (6 bases). CDR1 is SNHLY and CDR2 is FYNNEI in the germline V gene. The CDR3 contains 12 residues. Trimming stripped 6 bases from V and 8 bases from J, with 10 bases between. CDR3 sequence: CASRFQGEKLFF. The CDR3 DNA reads as TGTGCCAGCAGGTTTCAGGGGGAAAAACTGTTTTTT.

This chain links TRBV18 with TRBJ1-2; 10 positions match TRBD1. CDR1 is KGHSH, CDR2 LQKENI, per germline. J lost 0 bases, V lost 5 bases, and 3 bases had no gene match. This CDR3 spans 15 amino acids. The CDR3: CASSETGGTNYGYTF. CDR3 sequence (DNA): TGTGCCAGCTCAGAGACAGGGGGCACTAACTATGGCTACACCTTC.

This chain links TRBV24-1 with TRBJ1-5, with unresolved D. Germline CDR1 reads KGHDR; CDR2 reads SFDVKD. This CDR3 region has 18 residues. Trimming took off 2 bases at V and 7 bases at J, with 23 bases between the two ends. The CDR3 sequence: CATSDYPRVVGSGQPQHF. The CDR3 bases are TGTGCCACCAGTGATTATCCCCGGGTTGTCGGATCGGGGCAGCCCCAGCATTTT.

V is TRBV19 and J is TRBJ1-5; D perhaps matches TRBD1 (5 bases). This CDR3 spans 13 amino acids. CDR1 is LNHDA, CDR2 SQIVND, per germline (reference sequence). The V gene lost 9 bases and the J gene lost 4 bases, with 13 bases spanning the gap. CDR3 nucleotides: TGTGCCAGCGGGACGCGGGGAAATCAGCCCCAGCATTTT. Translating gives CASGTRGNQPQHF.

The chain has TRBV5-1 and TRBJ2-5, with 9 bases matching TRBD1. Germline V gene data show CDR1 as SGHRS and CDR2 as YFSETQ. V shed 4 bases and J 5 bases; nucleotides not matched to a gene: 9. The length of the CDR3 is 15 residues. The CDR3 loop reads CASSPWTGARETQYF. The CDR3 bases are TGCGCCAGCAGCCCATGGACAGGGGCCAGGGAGACCCAGTACTTC.

This clone was picked up one time. J is TRBJ2-7 and V is TRBV5-4; D may be TRBD1 (5 bases). This CDR3 has 13 residues. Germline loops: CDR1 SGHNT, CDR2 YYREEE (reference sequence). Trimming pared 0 bases from V and 3 bases from J, leaving 7 bases between. The CDR3 DNA follows: TGTGCCAGCAGCTTGGAAGACAGCTACGAGCAGTACTTC. Amino acids: CASSLEDSYEQYF.

The J gene is TRBJ1-1, the V gene TRBV7-2; weak D call: TRBD1 (5 bases). The CDR3 is made up of 12 amino acids. Germline-derived CDR1 and CDR2 are SGHTA and FQGNSA. Trimming left V 5 bases short and J 6 bases short, with 10 bases between. Here the CDR3 DNA reads TGTGCCAGCAGCCTCGGACAACCTGAAGCTTTCTTT. This translates into CASSLGQPEAFF.

The genes are TRBV15 and TRBJ2-7; 11 nucleotides line up with TRBD1. The CDR3 contains 16 residues. V lost 0 bases, J lost 1 base, and 2 bases stayed unmatched. CDR1 and CDR2 from the germline V gene are LNHNV and YYDKDF (reference sequence). The CDR3 sequence is CATSRDGQGASYEQYF. The DNA of the CDR3 is TGTGCCACCAGCAGAGATGGACAGGGGGCTTCCTACGAGCAGTACTTC. The whole variable domain, filled in from reference TRBV15 and TRBJ2-7, reads DAMVIQNPRYQVTQFGKPVTLSCSQTLNHNVMYWYQQKSSQAPKLLFHYYDKDFNNEADTPDNFQSRRPNTSFCFLDIRSPGLGDTAMYLCATSRDGQGASYEQYFGPGTRLTVT.

This clone turned up a few times. The V call is TRBV18, the J call TRBJ1-1, with D tentatively TRBD1 (5 bases). V lost 6 bases and J lost 5, with 10 bases in between. There are 12 residues in the CDR3. CDR1 and CDR2 (germline): KGHSH, LQKENI. Written as DNA, the CDR3 is TGTGCCAGCTCTCAGGGTCGGACTGAAGCTTTCTTT. It yields the protein CASSQGRTEAFF.

This chain connects TRBV7-9 to TRBJ2-1; a possible D gene is TRBD2 (7 bases). There are 16 residues in the CDR3. Germline loops: CDR1 SEHNR, CDR2 FQNEAQ (reference sequence). The ends were cut back, 5 bases at V and 4 bases at J, with 18 bases in the middle. This CDR3 reads CASSQEAGADYNEQFF. The CDR3 DNA reads TGTGCCAGCAGCCAGGAGGCGGGGGCCGATTACAATGAGCAGTTCTTC.

The J gene is TRBJ2-5, the V gene TRBV6-1; 9 bases line up with TRBD2. The CDR3 runs to 14 residues. Germline-derived CDR1 and CDR2 are MNHNS and SASEGT. Germline trimming cut 5 bases from V and 5 bases from J; bases unmatched to any gene: 6. Here the CDR3 DNA reads TGTGCCAGCAGTCCCGGGACTAGCTCCGAGACCCAGTACTTC. Amino acids: CASSPGTSSETQYF.

This chain uses TRBV7-2 with TRBJ1-5, with D perhaps matching TRBD1 (6 bases). The CDR3 covers 15 residues. Germline V gene sequence: CDR1 SGHTA, CDR2 FQGNSA. Trimming shortened V by 2 bases and J by 3 bases, and 11 bases separated the two germline ends. CDR3 DNA: TGTGCCAGCAGCTTAATGGGGGCGAACAATCAGCCCCAGCATTTT. Protein product: CASSLMGANNQPQHF.

The chain has TRBV6-6 and TRBJ1-1, with D possibly matching TRBD1 (5 bases). V lost 5 bases and J 3 bases, leaving 7 bases between the germline ends. The CDR3 totals 12 residues. Germline CDR1 is MNHNY and CDR2 is SVGAGI (reference sequence). The CDR3 coding sequence is TGTGCCAGCAGTCTGACAGACACTGAAGCTTTCTTT. Protein sequence: CASSLTDTEAFF.

The chain recombines TRBV7-2 with TRBJ2-7; TRBD2 matches 8 bases. This CDR3 region has 15 residues. Germline CDR1 SGHTA, CDR2 FQGNSA. After removal of 1 base from V and 2 bases from J, the junction contained 4 bases not matched to a gene. CDR3 sequence: CASSLGVAGPYEQYF. In DNA form, the CDR3 reads TGTGCCAGCAGCTTAGGGGTAGCGGGGCCCTACGAGCAGTACTTC. The full variable domain, in which reference TRBV7-2 and TRBJ2-7 provide the parts outside the CDR3, is GAGVSQSPSNKVTEKGKDVELRCDPISGHTALYWYRQSLGQGLEFLIYFQGNSAPDKSGLPSDRFSAERTGGSVSTLTIQRTQQEDSAVYLCASSLGVAGPYEQYFGPGTRLTVT.

This rearrangement joins TRBV7-2 to TRBJ1-2; 9 nucleotides align to TRBD1. The CDR3 spans 15 residues. Germline V gene sequence: CDR1 SGHTA, CDR2 FQGNSA. V shed 5 bases, J shed 4 bases, and the junction held 8 bases outside the gene matches. DNA for the CDR3: TGTGCCAGCAGCCCCGGGACAGGGACGAGCTATGGCTACACCTTC. Protein sequence: CASSPGTGTSYGYTF.

The chain uses TRBV4-3 and TRBJ2-2, with D possibly matching TRBD2 (6 bases). CDR1 is LGHNA, CDR2 YSLEER, per germline. This CDR3 is 16 amino acids long. The V end lost 4 bases, the J end lost 4 bases, and 16 bases lay between the germline ends. The CDR3 DNA follows: TGCGCCAGCAGCCCTTCCGGAAGGGGAGGCACCGGGGAGCTGTTTTTT. Translating gives CASSPSGRGGTGELFF.

V gene TRBV7-9 combines with J gene TRBJ1-5, with 8 bases aligning to TRBD1. V was clipped by 3 bases and J by 6 bases; unmatched bases: 10. The CDR3 is 16 amino acids. Germline CDR1 and CDR2: SEHNR and FQNEAQ (reference sequence). CDR3 residues: CASSFGQGQGSQPQHF. CDR3 bases: TGTGCCAGCAGCTTTGGACAGGGTCAAGGTAGTCAGCCCCAGCATTTT.

A single count supports this clone. The gene calls are TRBV11-3 and TRBJ2-7; 8 bases align to TRBD1. The CDR3 totals 12 residues. CDR1 and CDR2 (germline): SGHNT, YENEEA. Losses at the gene ends were 5 bases for V and 5 bases for J; bases not matched to a gene: 2. The DNA of the CDR3 is TGTGCCAGCAGCGAACAGGGGGACGAGCAGTACTTC. Translation gives CASSEQGDEQYF. The full variable domain, its missing parts supplied by reference TRBV11-3 and TRBJ2-7, is EAGVVQSPRYKIIEKKQPVAFWCNPISGHNTLYWYLQNLGQGPELLIRYENEEAVDDSQLPKDRFSAERLKGVDSTLKIQPAELGDSAVYLCASSEQGDEQYFGPGTRLTVT.

This chain joins TRBV28 and TRBJ1-2, with 10 bases that match TRBD1. Germline V gene sequence: CDR1 MDHEN, CDR2 SYDVKM. With V trimmed by 5 bases and J by 4 bases, 10 bases remained unmatched. The CDR3 sequence is 16 residues long. CDR3 loop: CASSRGGTGAFYGYTF. CDR3 coding DNA: TGTGCCAGCAGTAGGGGCGGGACAGGGGCTTTCTATGGCTACACCTTC.

The chain has TRBV2 and TRBJ1-4, with D possibly matching TRBD1 (6 bases). V was cut by 6 bases and J by 8 bases, with 19 bases left in between. CDR1 is SNHLY, CDR2 FYNNEI, per germline. This CDR3 contains 15 residues. The CDR3 DNA follows: TGTGCCAGCAGCCCGGTGGGGGCAAGAGGGGAAAAACTGTTTTTT. Translated, it gives CASSPVGARGEKLFF.

The V call is TRBV6-5, the J call TRBJ1-2; the match to TRBD1 covers 7 bases. This CDR3 is built from 12 residues. The V gene end was trimmed by 6 bases and the J gene end by 6 bases; junction bases not matched to a gene: 4. Germline lookup yields CDR1 MNHEY and CDR2 SVGAGI. CDR3 amino acids: CASSFTGDGYTF. Here the CDR3 DNA reads TGTGCCAGCAGCTTCACAGGGGATGGCTACACCTTC.

The rearrangement joins TRBV7-2 to TRBJ2-3; a possible D gene is TRBD1 (5 bases). There are 16 residues in the CDR3. CDR1 is SGHTA and CDR2 is FQGNSA in the germline V gene. Trimming removed 5 bases from V and 5 bases from J, with 20 bases in between. The CDR3 nucleotides read TGTGCCAGCAGCCAACCAACCCTGGGGCGAGGAGATACGCAGTATTTT. It is translated as CASSQPTLGRGDTQYF.

The V call is TRBV5-1, the J call TRBJ1-1, with a possible D match to TRBD1 (6 bases). The CDR3 sequence is 15 residues long. The V end lost 1 base, the J end lost 1 base, and 11 bases lay between the germline ends. Germline CDR1 reads SGHRS; CDR2 reads YFSETQ. The CDR3 DNA sequence: TGCGCCAGCAGCTTGCAGACAGGAGAGAACACTGAAGCTTTCTTT. Translated: CASSLQTGENTEAFF.

This clone was seen just once. The V and J genes are TRBV23-1 and TRBJ1-1; tentatively, D is TRBD1 (6 bases). TRBV23-1 is treated as an ORF (open reading frame) with a function not yet certain. This CDR3 is built from 13 residues. The V end was cut by 2 bases, the J end by 11 bases, with 15 bases between. The CDR3 reads CASSQGGQGRAFF. CDR3 bases: TGCGCCAGCAGTCAAGGTGGTCAGGGGCGGGCTTTCTTT.

V usage is TRBV6-2 or TRBV6-3 and J usage is TRBJ2-7; 11 positions agree with TRBD1. V lost 4 bases and J lost 6; bases outside the gene matches: 8. The CDR3 sequence is 15 residues long. Germline CDR1 is MNHEY and CDR2 is SVGEGT. The CDR3 coding sequence is TGTGCCAGCAGTTCCCCGGGACAGGGGGGTTTCGAGCAGTACTTC. Protein: CASSSPGQGGFEQYF.

This sequence joins TRBV27 and TRBJ2-7; 9 nucleotides agree with TRBD1. J lost 9 bases, V lost 5 bases, and 8 bases had no gene match. Germline V CDR1 and CDR2: MNHEY, SMNVEV (reference sequence). The CDR3 is made up of 13 amino acids. This CDR3 is CASSGITGGAQYF. The CDR3 DNA is TGTGCCAGCAGTGGAATAACAGGGGGCGCGCAGTACTTC.